Detailed here is one TCR beta chain. Its cognate antigen is unknown. Sample-barcoded 5' priming and a J-beta primer mix drove a second PCR of about 7 to 11 cycles. TCRdb passed the 5' RACE reads through MiXCR, listing each CDR3 protein once. There are roughly 1.6 million distinct CDR3 sequences in the sample; around 35% occur only once, and about 11% lies in the top ten. This sample is part of a study of blood T cells in healthy people across ages. Germline lookup yields CDR1 MNHNS and CDR2 SASEGT. This CDR3 comprises 14 residues. Trimming cost V 7 bases and J 5 bases; bases outside gene matches: 6. The draw of peripheral blood yielded approximately 10 milliliters from each donor. Total RNA was isolated from each sample in quantities of at least 6 micrograms. Study findings and constraints: Versus aged donors, long-lived donors had higher diversity and more naive CD4+ cells.

Sequencing was performed on blood. The chain employs TRBV6-1 and TRBJ2-1; 9 bases match TRBD2. The TCR originated in a woman aged 25 to 39 in good health. Written as DNA, the CDR3 is TGTGCCAGCAAGACTAGCGGAATCCACAATGAGCAGTTCTTC. Protein sequence: CASKTSGIHNEQFF.